Below are 30 T cell receptor beta chains sequenced from a single sample in a study of control samples from healthy donors and cancer patients (TCRdb year 2020). Libraries were constructed by the immunoSEQ multiplex PCR assay. TCRdb took this table from immuneACCESS and kept in-frame rearrangements with V and J called. Such tables lack part of the clones; where checked against another copy, unresolved V genes explain under half of the gap, and the rest is unexplained. The sample profile shows 70,000 to 85,000 clones; about nine tenths of them were found once. Of the sample, approximately 15% falls within the top ten clones. Input material: blood. The source is a man in his fifties in good health.

DNA of the CDR3: TGTGCCAGCAGCTCTGGACAGGGGGGAAGGTGGGCTGAAGCTTTCTTT. Translation gives CASSSGQGGRWAEAFF. The gene calls are TRBV5-6 and TRBJ1-1; 10 bases are shared with TRBD1. After removal of 3 bases from V and 6 bases from J, the junction contained 11 bases not matched to a gene. The CDR3 runs to 16 residues. Germline CDR1 reads SGHDT; CDR2 reads YYEEEE.

The sample holds a few counts of this clone. The V call is TRBV11-2, the J call TRBJ1-3; D is unresolved. The CDR3 covers 15 residues. Germline CDR1 reads SGHAT; CDR2 reads FQNNGV. V lost 5 bases, J lost 1 base, and 12 bases lay in between. CDR3 in DNA: TGTGCCAGCAGCCCACCGGGAATGTCTGGAAACACCATATATTTT. This codes for CASSPPGMSGNTIYF.

The chain combines TRBV4-1 with TRBJ1-1; TRBD1 might be the D (5 bases). This CDR3 has 15 residues. Trimming shortened V by 4 bases and J by 5 bases, and 17 bases separated the two germline ends. Per germline, CDR1 MGHRA and CDR2 YSYEKL. The CDR3 region is CASSLSRARGTEAFF. Written as DNA, the CDR3 is TGCGCCAGCAGCCTGTCCAGGGCGCGGGGGACTGAAGCTTTCTTT.

The V and J genes are TRBV10-3 and TRBJ1-4; D is possibly TRBD1 (6 bases). Trimming took 3 bases from V and 7 from J, leaving 12 bases between them. CDR1 and CDR2 from the germline V gene are ENHRY and SYGVKD. This CDR3 is built from 14 residues. For the CDR3, the DNA is TGTGCCATCAGTGAATCCAGGGGAGGTGAAAAACTGTTTTTT. Protein product: CAISESRGGEKLFF.

The V gene is TRBV7-2, the J gene TRBJ2-7; possible D gene TRBD2, 6 bases. The V gene's germline CDR1 is SGHTA and CDR2 FQGNSA. V lost 2 bases to trimming and J lost 2 bases, with 13 bases between them. The CDR3 is made up of 15 amino acids. The DNA for the CDR3 is TGTGCCAGCAGCTTATCGGGAGCAGGCGCCTACGAGCAGTACTTC. Protein sequence: CASSLSGAGAYEQYF.

The gene calls are TRBV2 and TRBJ1-5, with unresolved D. V gave up 0 bases and J gave up 0 bases, with 6 bases separating them. CDR3 length: 15 residues. CDR1 is SNHLY, CDR2 FYNNEI, per germline. The CDR3 is CASSEARASNQPQHF. CDR3 in DNA: TGTGCCAGCAGTGAAGCGCGAGCTAGCAATCAGCCCCAGCATTTT.

V is TRBV5-6 and J is TRBJ2-3, with TRBD2 identical over 8 bases. The CDR3 loop spans 13 amino acids. Trimming took 4 bases from V and 5 from J; bases not matched to a gene: 3. Per germline, CDR1 SGHDT and CDR2 YYEEEE. The CDR3 protein is CASSGLAQDTQYF. In DNA form, the CDR3 reads TGTGCCAGCAGCGGACTAGCCCAAGATACGCAGTATTTT.

Regarding this clone: Different DNA sequences within this sample yield the same CDR3. The chain links TRBV5-4 to TRBJ2-3, with D uncertain. Trimming took off 0 bases at V and 0 bases at J, with 5 bases between the two ends. CDR1 SGHNT and CDR2 YYREEE come from the germline V gene (reference sequence). CDR3 length: 14 amino acids. The CDR3 DNA follows: TGTGCCAGCAGCTTGGAAGGAAGCACAGATACGCAGTATTTT. Its protein product is CASSLEGSTDTQYF.

The gene calls are TRBV5-8 and TRBJ1-5; tentatively, D is TRBD1 (5 bases). The V end lost 0 bases, the J end lost 5 bases, and 12 bases lay between the germline ends. Germline CDR1 is SGHTS and CDR2 is YDEGEE. The CDR3 covers 15 residues. The CDR3 sequence is CASSLEAGYYQPQHF. The CDR3 DNA reads TGTGCCAGCAGCTTGGAAGCAGGGTACTATCAGCCCCAGCATTTT.

The rearrangement links TRBV10-3 to TRBJ1-5; D gene ambiguous. There are 14 residues in the CDR3. V gave up 6 bases and J gave up 4 bases, with 13 bases separating them. The germline V gene has CDR1 ENHRY and CDR2 SYGVKD. CDR3 coding DNA: TGTGCCATCAGACAGACCGGGATAAATCAGCCCCAGCATTTT. Translating gives CAIRQTGINQPQHF.

The chain links TRBV10-3 to TRBJ2-2, with D uncertain. V was clipped by 10 bases and J by 3 bases, with 18 bases between them. The CDR3 extends over 15 amino acids. The V gene's germline CDR1 is ENHRY and CDR2 SYGVKD. The CDR3 DNA follows: TGTGCCACCTCGCCTGACAAGCGTCACACCGGGGAGCTGTTTTTT. As protein: CATSPDKRHTGELFF.

The chain has TRBV5-6 and TRBJ1-4, with a possible D match to TRBD1 (5 bases). The V end lost 7 bases, the J end lost 4 bases, and 11 bases lay between the germline ends. Germline CDR1 reads SGHDT; CDR2 reads YYEEEE. The CDR3 is 13 amino acids. The CDR3 DNA follows: TGTGCCAGCCAACGGGGGGTTAATGAAAAACTGTTTTTT. This encodes CASQRGVNEKLFF. Using reference TRBV5-6 and TRBJ1-4 for the parts outside the CDR3, the full variable domain is DAGVTQSPTHLIKTRGQQVTLRCSPKSGHDTVSWYQQALGQGPQFIFQYYEEEERQRGNFPDRFSGHQFPNYSSELNVNALLLGDSALYLCASQRGVNEKLFFGSGTQLSVL.

V is TRBV6-2 or TRBV6-3 and J is TRBJ1-5; D is possibly TRBD1 (5 bases). Germline V lookup: CDR1 MNHEY, CDR2 SVGEGT. The ends were cut back, 5 bases at V and 0 bases at J, with 11 bases in the middle. The CDR3 length is 15 residues. The CDR3 is CASSLLRGSNQPQHF. The CDR3 DNA reads as TGTGCCAGCAGTCTTTTAAGGGGTAGCAATCAGCCCCAGCATTTT.

The sample holds one count of this clone. This chain connects TRBV29-1 to TRBJ1-5; the D is unclear. CDR1 and CDR2 from the germline V gene are SQVTM and ANQGSEA. This CDR3 comprises 12 residues. With 4 bases removed from V and 5 bases from J, the gap between germline ends came to 9 bases. The DNA for the CDR3 is TGCAGCGTTGCTGTCGGGGATCAGCCCCAGCATTTT. Translation gives CSVAVGDQPQHF.

The gene calls are TRBV2 and TRBJ1-5; D is unclear. Germline V gene data show CDR1 as SNHLY and CDR2 as FYNNEI. V was pared by 6 bases and J by 0 bases, with 6 bases between. The CDR3 contains 13 residues. In DNA form, the CDR3 reads TGTGCCAGCAGGGATTATAGCAATCAGCCCCAGCATTTT. This encodes CASRDYSNQPQHF.

The chain employs TRBV21-1 and TRBJ1-1; whether TRBD1, the table's D call, matches the DNA was not checked. TRBV21-1 is described as a pseudogene. The CDR3 loop spans 17 amino acids. CDR3 sequence (DNA): TGTGCCAGCAGCAATCAGGGGGACAGGGGGCTTGCCACTGAAGCTTTCTTT. Amino acids: CASSNQGDRGLATEAFF.

This chain uses TRBV9 with TRBJ2-7, with TRBD1 as a possible D gene (5 bases). Germline lookup yields CDR1 SGDLS and CDR2 YYNGEE. The CDR3 contains 15 residues. Trimming took 4 bases from V and 2 from J, leaving 16 bases between them. The CDR3 DNA reads TGTGCCAGCAGCCCAGGGCCCGATTCGACCTACGAGCAGTACTTC. Its translation is CASSPGPDSTYEQYF.

The chain carries TRBV6-5 and TRBJ1-5; no reliable D call. From germline, CDR1 is MNHEY and CDR2 SVGAGI. The CDR3 is made up of 14 amino acids. The germline V and J ends were trimmed by 6 bases and 5 bases, with 14 bases remaining between them. CDR3 protein: CASSADVLYQPQHF. In nucleotides, the CDR3 is TGTGCCAGCAGCGCTGACGTACTATATCAGCCCCAGCATTTT.

The chain employs TRBV4-3 and TRBJ2-7, with 7 bases lining up with TRBD1. Germline V gene lookup returns CDR1 LGHNA and CDR2 YSLEER. The CDR3 length is 13 residues. The ends lost 5 bases at V and 3 bases at J; junction bases unmatched: 4. CDR3 residues: CASSSWTGYEQYF. Written as DNA, the CDR3 is TGCGCCAGCAGCTCCTGGACAGGCTACGAGCAGTACTTC.

The chain recombines TRBV14 with TRBJ2-3; 8 nucleotides align to TRBD1. The germline CDR1 and CDR2 sequences are SGHDN and FVKESK. This CDR3 is 15 amino acids long. V trimming: 4 bases; J trimming: 8 bases; junction bases outside the gene matches: 11. The CDR3 nucleotides are TGTGCCAGCAGCCGCCAGGGGGCTCCTGGTGGTACGCAGTATTTT. Translating it yields CASSRQGAPGGTQYF. The whole variable domain, remainder taken from reference TRBV14 and TRBJ2-3, is EAGVTQFPSHSVIEKGQTVTLRCDPISGHDNLYWYRRVMGKEIKFLLHFVKESKQDESGMPNNRFLAERTGGTYSTLKVQPAELEDSGVYFCASSRQGAPGGTQYFGPGTRLTVL.

The rearrangement joins TRBV18 to TRBJ2-1; 9 bases are a match to TRBD1. CDR3 size: 16 residues. The germline gives CDR1 KGHSH, CDR2 LQKENI. V was clipped by 8 bases and J by 6 bases; unmatched bases: 14. In DNA form, the CDR3 reads TGTGCCAGCCTGCAATTTCCGGGACAGGGTGGCAATGAGCAGTTCTTC. This translates into CASLQFPGQGGNEQFF.

This chain joins TRBV2 and TRBJ2-3; 11 positions agree with TRBD2. After removal of 8 bases from V and 4 bases from J, the junction contained 11 bases not matched to a gene. Germline V CDR1 and CDR2: SNHLY, FYNNEI. This CDR3 region has 16 residues. Here the CDR3 DNA reads TGTGCCAGCGGTCGCTTAGCGGGGGGGGTGTCAGATACGCAGTATTTT. It yields the protein CASGRLAGGVSDTQYF.

The chain joins TRBV11-2 to TRBJ1-1; D unclear. Trimming shortened V by 5 bases and J by 3 bases, and 7 bases separated the two germline ends. CDR1 is SGHAT, CDR2 FQNNGV, per germline. The CDR3 extends over 12 amino acids. The CDR3 DNA reads TGTGCCAGCAGCGTTAGGTACACTGAAGCTTTCTTT. Protein: CASSVRYTEAFF.

This chain links TRBV5-4 with TRBJ1-2; TRBD1 matches 9 bases. Germline V lookup: CDR1 SGHNT, CDR2 YYREEE (reference sequence). Trimming took 4 bases from V and 0 from J; bases not matched to a gene: 10. There are 17 residues in the CDR3. CDR3 bases: TGTGCCAGCAGCCACTTCGGACAGGGGAGAGCTAACTATGGCTACACCTTC. It encodes CASSHFGQGRANYGYTF.

The rearrangement links TRBV27 to TRBJ1-6; the D gene is possibly TRBD1 (6 bases). V was cut by 7 bases and J by 5 bases, with 15 bases left in between. The CDR3 runs 15 residues. Germline V gene lookup returns CDR1 MNHEY and CDR2 SMNVEV (reference sequence). DNA of the CDR3: TGTGCCAGCACTTGGACAGCTGATAATAATTCACCCCTCCACTTT. Its protein is CASTWTADNNSPLHF.

The chain has TRBV29-1 and TRBJ1-3; D is undetermined. Trimming stripped 7 bases from V and 4 bases from J, with 8 bases between. CDR1 and CDR2 (germline): SQVTM, ANQGSEA. The CDR3 is made up of 11 amino acids. CDR3 nucleotides: TGCAGCGCAAAACAGGGAAACACCATATATTTT. It yields the protein CSAKQGNTIYF. The complete variable domain, with remaining parts taken from reference TRBV29-1 and TRBJ1-3, reads SAVISQKPSRDICQRGTSLTIQCQVDSQVTMMFWYRQQPGQSLTLIATANQGSEATYESGFVIDKFPISRPNLTFSTLTVSNMSPEDSSIYLCSAKQGNTIYFGEGSWLTVV.

This chain connects TRBV11-1 to TRBJ2-2; 13 bases align to TRBD2. Germline V CDR1 and CDR2: SGHAT, FQDESV (reference sequence). After removal of 5 bases from V and 1 base from J, the junction contained 1 base not matched to a gene. This CDR3 contains 16 residues. The DNA of the CDR3 is TGTGCCAGCAGCCGACTAGCGGGGGGGAACACCGGGGAGCTGTTTTTT. Translation: CASSRLAGGNTGELFF.

This chain links TRBV12-3 or TRBV12-4 with TRBJ2-5; D call uncertain. This CDR3 region has 11 residues. Trimming took off 5 bases at V and 5 bases at J, with 6 bases between the two ends. In nucleotides, the CDR3 is TGTGCCAGCAGTCTCGCTGAGACCCAGTACTTC. Translated, it gives CASSLAETQYF.

The gene calls are TRBV11-2 and TRBJ1-1, with a tentative D call TRBD1 (5 bases). In germline, CDR1 is SGHAT, CDR2 FQNNGV. The CDR3 covers 14 residues. The V gene lost 5 bases and the J gene lost 6 bases, with 16 bases spanning the gap. The DNA for the CDR3 is TGTGCCAGCAGCCCGGGACGGGTTTTACCTGAAGCTTTCTTT. This codes for CASSPGRVLPEAFF.

The V and J genes are TRBV18 and TRBJ1-5; unclear D gene. The ends were cut back, 2 bases at V and 2 bases at J, with 13 bases in the middle. CDR3 length equals 16 residues. Germline V CDR1 and CDR2: KGHSH, LQKENI. The CDR3 reads CASSPSTNSGNQPQHF. In DNA, the CDR3 is TGTGCCAGCTCACCAAGTACCAATTCGGGCAATCAGCCCCAGCATTTT.